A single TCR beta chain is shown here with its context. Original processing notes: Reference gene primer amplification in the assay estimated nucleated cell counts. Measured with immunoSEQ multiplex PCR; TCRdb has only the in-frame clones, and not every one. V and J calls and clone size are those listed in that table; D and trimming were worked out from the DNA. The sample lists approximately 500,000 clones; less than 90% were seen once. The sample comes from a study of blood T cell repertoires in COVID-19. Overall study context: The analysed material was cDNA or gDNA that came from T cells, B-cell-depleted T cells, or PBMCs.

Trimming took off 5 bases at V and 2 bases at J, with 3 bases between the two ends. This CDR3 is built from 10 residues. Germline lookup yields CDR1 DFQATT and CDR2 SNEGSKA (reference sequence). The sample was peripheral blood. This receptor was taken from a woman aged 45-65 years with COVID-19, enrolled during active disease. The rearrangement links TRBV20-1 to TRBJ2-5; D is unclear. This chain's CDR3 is CSAPQETQYF. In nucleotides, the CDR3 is TGCAGTGCTCCGCAAGAGACCCAGTACTTC.